These 31 T cell receptor beta chains share one sample of origin, sequenced in a study of T cells in Graves' hyperthyroidism and ophthalmopathy. Amplification yielded TCR beta CDR3 regions, with RNA transcripts as the source. First-round RT-PCR of the TCR CDR3 relied on the HTBI primer set. TCRdb reprocessed the multiplex PCR reads via MiXCR and lists one record per CDR3 protein. The sample contains around 340,000 distinct CDR3 sequences, roughly 17% of which appear only once. Sequencing input: blood. Receptor source: a man younger than 40 with Graves' hyperthyroidism.

This clonotype was counted between two and nine times. For the CDR3, the DNA is TGCAGTGCTACATCTAGCGGGAGGATCGACTACGAGCAGTACTTC. Residues: CSATSSGRIDYEQYF. V is TRBV20-1 and J is TRBJ2-7, with 11 bases matching TRBD2. Germline V CDR1 and CDR2: DFQATT, SNEGSKA (reference sequence). The CDR3 extends over 15 amino acids. The junction had 8 bases not matched to a gene; V was cut back by 4 bases and J by 3 bases.

This clonotype was seen ten or more times. This chain connects TRBV11-3 to TRBJ2-3; 12 bases are shared with TRBD2. V shed 5 bases, J shed 2 bases, and the junction held 8 bases outside the gene matches. The germline gives CDR1 SGHNT, CDR2 YENEEA. The CDR3 is 17 residues long. The chain's CDR3 is CASSPGLAGQPTDTQYF. CDR3 bases: TGTGCCAGCAGCCCCGGACTAGCGGGACAACCCACAGATACGCAGTATTTT.

Remarks on this clonotype: A read error is possible here, since a much larger clone lies one base away. The V call is TRBV20-1, the J call TRBJ1-4; D remains ambiguous. The CDR3 covers 15 residues. Per germline, CDR1 DFQATT and CDR2 SNEGSKA (reference sequence). CDR3 residues: CSARDRADPNENLFF. CDR3 coding DNA: TGCAGTGCTAGAGACCGGGCTGACCCTAATGAAAATCTGTTTTTT.

This clonotype was seen a handful of times. The chain employs TRBV7-9 and TRBJ1-3; the D gene is possibly TRBD1 (5 bases). Trimming shortened V by 4 bases and J by 4 bases, and 14 bases separated the two germline ends. This CDR3 is 15 amino acids long. Germline V gene sequence: CDR1 SEHNR, CDR2 FQNEAQ (reference sequence). The CDR3 spells CASSSPTGPGNTIYF. The CDR3 bases are TGTGCCAGCAGCTCGCCTACGGGGCCGGGAAACACCATATATTTT.

This sequence joins TRBV20-1 and TRBJ2-7; possible D gene TRBD2, 6 bases. The V and J ends lost 0 bases and 6 bases respectively, with 27 bases between them. Germline V lookup: CDR1 DFQATT, CDR2 SNEGSKA (reference sequence). The CDR3 runs to 18 residues. As DNA, the CDR3 is TGCAGTGCTAGAGATCCGGAGTTAATCGCGGGAAAAGCGGTCGAGCAGTACTTC. Protein: CSARDPELIAGKAVEQYF.

This clonotype was counted many times. This sequence joins TRBV7-9 and TRBJ2-3; D remains unclear. The CDR3 consists of 14 residues. The germline V gene encodes CDR1 SEHNR and CDR2 FQNEAQ (reference sequence). V gave up 6 bases and J gave up 3 bases, with 13 bases separating them. The CDR3 here is CASRVGYRTDTQYF. DNA of the CDR3: TGTGCCAGCAGGGTGGGCTACCGAACAGATACGCAGTATTTT.

The CDR3 DNA follows: TGTGCCAGCAGTTCCTGGACTGGGAATCAGCCCCAGCATTTT. As protein: CASSSWTGNQPQHF. V usage is TRBV6-9 and J usage is TRBJ1-5; D unclear. This CDR3 comprises 14 residues. Deletions cut 4 bases from V and 4 bases from J, with 11 bases between. CDR1 is MNHGY, CDR2 SVAAGI, per germline.

This clonotype was detected only a few times. Germline and junction disagree at one end, which may indicate a read error. This sequence joins TRBV5-1 and TRBJ2-7; TRBD2 might be the D (7 bases). CDR1 is SGHRS, CDR2 YFSETQ, per germline. The CDR3 consists of 14 residues. The CDR3 nucleotides read TGCGCCAGCAGCTTTGGGGGGGCCACCTACGAGCGGTACTTC. Translation gives CASSFGGATYERYF. Based on the CDR3 plus reference TRBV5-1 and TRBJ2-7, the full variable domain is KAGVTQTPRYLIKTRGQQVTLSCSPISGHRSVSWYQQTPGQGLQFLFEYFSETQRNKGNFPGRFSGRQFSNSRSEMNVSTLELGDSALYLCASSFGGATYERYFGPGTRLTVT.

This clonotype has a count of ten or more. The chain links TRBV2 to TRBJ1-1; TRBD1 matches 10 bases. V lost 6 bases to trimming and J lost 6 bases; unmatched junction nucleotides: 4. Germline-derived CDR1 and CDR2 are SNHLY and FYNNEI. The length of the CDR3 is 13 residues. The CDR3 nucleotides are TGTGCCAGCAGCAGGGACAGGGGATCTGAAGCTTTCTTT. Amino acid sequence: CASSRDRGSEAFF.

Ten or more counts support this clonotype. The chain uses TRBV30 and TRBJ2-1; D unclear. The CDR3 consists of 11 residues. Per germline, CDR1 GTSNPN and CDR2 SVGIG (reference sequence). Trimming took 0 bases from V and 9 from J, leaving 6 bases between them. This CDR3 reads CAWSVASEQFF. The CDR3 nucleotides are TGTGCCTGGAGTGTAGCGTCTGAGCAGTTCTTC.

This clonotype has at least ten counts. The J gene is TRBJ2-7, the V gene TRBV20-1; the match to TRBD2 covers 7 bases. Germline V lookup: CDR1 DFQATT, CDR2 SNEGSKA (reference sequence). V lost 3 bases, J lost 3 bases, and 8 bases stayed unmatched. The CDR3 loop spans 14 amino acids. The CDR3 sequence: CSAREEAGVYEQYF. In nucleotides, the CDR3 is TGCAGTGCTAGGGAAGAGGCGGGAGTCTACGAGCAGTACTTC.

In nucleotides, the CDR3 is TGTGCCAGCAGCTTAGTCCCCTGGAGTCGAAAAGGTAGCAATCAGCCCCAGCATTTT. Encoded protein: CASSLVPWSRKGSNQPQHF. The chain couples TRBV7-8 to TRBJ1-5; no firm D call. The CDR3 consists of 19 residues. Trimming took off 1 base at V and 0 bases at J, with 19 bases between the two ends. Germline loops: CDR1 SGHVS, CDR2 FQNEAQ.

The rearrangement uses TRBV28 and TRBJ2-1, with TRBD2 identical over 7 bases. With V trimmed by 5 bases and J by 6 bases, 10 bases remained unmatched. Per germline, CDR1 MDHEN and CDR2 SYDVKM. The CDR3 runs 15 residues. CDR3 in DNA: TGTGCCAGCAGTCCAAGTAGGGCGGGAGTCAATGAGCAGTTCTTC. Protein: CASSPSRAGVNEQFF. The full variable domain, in which reference TRBV28 and TRBJ2-1 provide the parts outside the CDR3, is DVKVTQSSRYLVKRTGEKVFLECVQDMDHENMFWYRQDPGLGLRLIYFSYDVKMKEKGDIPEGYSVSREKKERFSLILESASTNQTSMYLCASSPSRAGVNEQFFGPGTRLTVL.

As regards this clonotype: This may be a read error: a much more frequent sequence differs by one nucleotide. The genes are TRBV3-1 and TRBJ2-2; D unresolved. The CDR3 sequence is 15 residues long. Trimming pared 4 bases from V and 8 bases from J, leaving 17 bases between. Per the germline V gene, CDR1 is LGHDT and CDR2 is YNNKEL (reference sequence). The CDR3 spells CASSPDSWASGELFF. Written as DNA, the CDR3 is TGTGCCAGCAGCCCAGACTCCTGGGCGAGTGGGGAGCTGTTTTTT.

This clonotype was seen repeatedly, ten times or more. The chain is built from TRBV10-1 and TRBJ2-3; no reliable D call. Trimming cost V 8 bases and J 3 bases, with 12 bases left between them. The CDR3 is 13 residues long. Germline CDR1 WNHNN, CDR2 SYGVQD (reference sequence). CDR3 protein: CASAGPVTDTQYF. CDR3 nucleotide sequence: TGCGCCAGCGCAGGACCGGTTACAGATACGCAGTATTTT.

This sequence joins TRBV12-3 or TRBV12-4 and TRBJ1-5; TRBD1 is a possible D gene (6 bases). The CDR3 is 15 amino acids. V was cut by 6 bases and J by 0 bases, with 12 bases left in between. In DNA, the CDR3 is TGTGCCAGCAGAGTCGGACAGCTTAGCAATCAGCCCCAGCATTTT. Its translation: CASRVGQLSNQPQHF.

Comment on this clonotype: This clone may be a read error of a much larger clone one base away. This CDR3 fails to terminate in the conserved phenylalanine or tryptophan, so it likely reflects a read error. The CDR3 bases are TGTGCCAGCAGCTTAGGCAGGGGAGGCACTGAAGCTTTCCTT. Translating gives CASSLGRGGTEAFL. The V and J genes are TRBV7-8 and TRBJ1-1; weak D call: TRBD1 (6 bases). Germline V gene lookup returns CDR1 SGHVS and CDR2 FQNEAQ. The germline V and J ends were trimmed by 1 base and 4 bases, with 10 bases remaining between them. This CDR3 has 14 residues.

The gene calls are TRBV6-2 or TRBV6-3 and TRBJ1-2; TRBD1 matches 8 bases. V gave up 4 bases and J gave up 2 bases; unmatched junction bases: 3. This CDR3 region has 14 residues. Germline CDR1 and CDR2: MNHEY and SVGEGT. CDR3 region: CASSWDRTNYGYTF. The DNA for the CDR3 is TGTGCCAGCAGTTGGGACAGGACCAACTATGGCTACACCTTC.

This chain joins TRBV7-3 and TRBJ1-1; D uncertain. Between the trimmed V and J ends, which lost 3 bases and 5 bases, there was a span of 16 bases. There are 15 residues in the CDR3. Germline V gives CDR1 SGHTA, CDR2 FQGTGA. The CDR3 sequence: CASSFKVYLGTEAFF. In DNA form, the CDR3 reads TGTGCCAGCAGCTTTAAAGTATATTTGGGGACTGAAGCTTTCTTT.

V gene TRBV5-1 combines with J gene TRBJ2-5; TRBD2 might be the D (5 bases). The CDR3 is 15 residues long. CDR1 is SGHRS and CDR2 is YFSETQ in the germline V gene. Trimming stripped 3 bases from V and 2 bases from J, with 14 bases between. Written as DNA, the CDR3 is TGCGCCAGCAGCTCGCAGGTCGGCGGGCAAGAGACCCAGTACTTC. Its translation is CASSSQVGGQETQYF.

This clonotype came up many times. The rearrangement uses TRBV11-3 and TRBJ2-2, with D perhaps matching TRBD2 (6 bases). V dropped 5 bases and J dropped 4 bases, with 17 bases sitting between them. The germline gives CDR1 SGHNT, CDR2 YENEEA. The CDR3 has 16 residues. The CDR3 bases are TGTGCCAGCAGCCCCCGACTAGTCGTGTTCACCGGGGAGCTGTTTTTT. It encodes CASSPRLVVFTGELFF.

This clonotype was recorded at least ten times. The chain has TRBV5-8 and TRBJ2-7, with 10 bases identical to TRBD1. The V gene end was trimmed by 4 bases and the J gene end by 2 bases; junction bases not matched to a gene: 3. CDR3 length: 14 residues. Germline V gives CDR1 SGHTS, CDR2 YDEGEE. The CDR3 loop reads CASSPGTGAYEQYF. The CDR3 nucleotides read TGTGCCAGCAGCCCCGGGACAGGGGCCTACGAGCAGTACTTC.

The V call is TRBV12-3 or TRBV12-4, the J call TRBJ1-6; weak D call: TRBD1 (6 bases). V lost 6 bases and J 11 bases, leaving 14 bases between the germline ends. The CDR3 spans 13 residues. CDR3 residues: CASRSIGGPPLHF. The CDR3 nucleotides are TGTGCCAGCAGATCGATAGGGGGTCCACCCCTCCACTTT.

In this sample, this clonotype turned up many times. This chain joins TRBV20-1 and TRBJ2-5; D is uncertain. Germline assignment: CDR1 DFQATT and CDR2 SNEGSKA (reference sequence). CDR3 length equals 13 residues. Trimming shortened V by 3 bases and J by 5 bases, and 13 bases separated the two germline ends. CDR3 in DNA: TGCAGTGCTAGCTCCCAGCCTGGGGAGACCCAGTACTTC. Its translation: CSASSQPGETQYF.

The chain uses TRBV7-2 and TRBJ1-3, with D perhaps matching TRBD1 (6 bases). CDR1 is SGHTA and CDR2 is FQGNSA in the germline V gene. Trimming cost V 5 bases and J 3 bases, with 11 bases left between them. The CDR3 spans 14 residues. The CDR3 spells CASSPDSFGNTIYF. The CDR3, as DNA: TGTGCCAGCAGCCCGGACAGTTTTGGAAACACCATATATTTT.

The V call is TRBV5-1, the J call TRBJ2-2; TRBD1 matches at 9 bases. The junction had 3 bases not matched to a gene; V was cut back by 0 bases and J by 3 bases. This CDR3 has 16 residues. CDR1 SGHRS and CDR2 YFSETQ come from the germline V gene. The CDR3 loop reads CASSLVTGGYTGELFF. DNA for the CDR3: TGCGCCAGCAGCTTGGTAACAGGGGGCTACACCGGGGAGCTGTTTTTT.

The rearrangement links TRBV19 to TRBJ2-1, with a possible D match to TRBD2 (6 bases). Looked up from germline, CDR1 is LNHDA and CDR2 is SQIVND (reference sequence). The CDR3 loop spans 13 amino acids. V gave up 5 bases and J gave up 9 bases, with 14 bases separating them. CDR3 protein: CASSLTSYGEQFF. In DNA, the CDR3 is TGTGCCAGTAGTCTCACTAGCTACGGTGAGCAGTTCTTC.

This clonotype was counted a few times. One junction end does not reproduce the germline sequence, and a read error may be involved. V and J are TRBV5-1 and TRBJ2-1, with 12 bases identical to TRBD1. CDR1 is SGHRS and CDR2 is YFSETQ in the germline V gene. CDR3 length equals 14 residues. The CDR3 sequence: CVSSSGTGGRQQFF. DNA for the CDR3: TGCGTCAGCAGCTCCGGGACAGGGGGCCGCCAGCAGTTCTTC.

This clonotype was found many times. The genes are TRBV7-8 and TRBJ1-1; D is ambiguous. The CDR3 is 13 amino acids. Germline assignment: CDR1 SGHVS and CDR2 FQNEAQ. Between the trimmed V and J ends, which lost 1 base and 1 base, there was a span of 4 bases. DNA of the CDR3: TGTGCCAGCAGCTTAGAGTCGAACACTGAAGCTTTCTTT. Translation: CASSLESNTEAFF.

This clonotype was counted between two and nine times. The rearrangement uses TRBV28 and TRBJ2-2, with a weak D call TRBD2 (5 bases). V lost 5 bases and J 4 bases, leaving 11 bases between the germline ends. Germline V lookup: CDR1 MDHEN, CDR2 SYDVKM. The CDR3 has 14 amino acids. CDR3 loop: CASSTPSGTGELFF. The CDR3 nucleotides read TGTGCCAGCAGTACCCCCAGCGGCACCGGGGAGCTGTTTTTT.

This clonotype was recorded at least ten times. The chain joins TRBV3-1 to TRBJ1-1; no firm D call. The V gene's germline CDR1 is LGHDT and CDR2 YNNKEL (reference sequence). Trimming cost V 4 bases and J 3 bases, with 18 bases left between them. The CDR3 runs to 16 residues. The CDR3 reads CASSLLSGGKDTEAFF. The CDR3, as DNA: TGTGCCAGCAGCCTCCTTTCGGGTGGGAAGGACACTGAAGCTTTCTTT.